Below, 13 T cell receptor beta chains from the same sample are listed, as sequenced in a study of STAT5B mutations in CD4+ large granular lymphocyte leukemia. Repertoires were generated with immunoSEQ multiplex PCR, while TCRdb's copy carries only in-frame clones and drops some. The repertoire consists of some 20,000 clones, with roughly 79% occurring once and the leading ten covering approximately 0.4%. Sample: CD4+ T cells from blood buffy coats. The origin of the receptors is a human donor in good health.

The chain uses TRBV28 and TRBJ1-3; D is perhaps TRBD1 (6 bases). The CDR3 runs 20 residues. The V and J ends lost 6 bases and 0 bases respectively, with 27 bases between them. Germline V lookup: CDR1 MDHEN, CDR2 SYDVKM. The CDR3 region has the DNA TGTGCCAGCAGCCAATCCCTAGAACAGGGTCGACAACACTCTGGAAACACCATATATTTT. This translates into CASSQSLEQGRQHSGNTIYF.

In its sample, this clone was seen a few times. In nucleotides, the CDR3 is TGTGCCAGCAGCTTAGAAGGACAGGGGAGGGGCAATGAGCAGTTCTTC. Its translation is CASSLEGQGRGNEQFF. The V gene is TRBV11-3, the J gene TRBJ2-1; 9 bases line up with TRBD1. Germline loops: CDR1 SGHNT, CDR2 YENEEA. The CDR3 length is 16 residues. With V trimmed by 0 bases and J by 6 bases, 6 bases remained unmatched.

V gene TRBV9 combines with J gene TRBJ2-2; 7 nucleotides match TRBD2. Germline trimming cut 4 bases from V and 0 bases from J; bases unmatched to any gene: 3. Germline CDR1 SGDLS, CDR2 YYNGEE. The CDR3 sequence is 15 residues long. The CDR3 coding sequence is TGTGCCAGCAGCCGAGGACTAGCGAACACCGGGGAGCTGTTTTTT. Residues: CASSRGLANTGELFF.

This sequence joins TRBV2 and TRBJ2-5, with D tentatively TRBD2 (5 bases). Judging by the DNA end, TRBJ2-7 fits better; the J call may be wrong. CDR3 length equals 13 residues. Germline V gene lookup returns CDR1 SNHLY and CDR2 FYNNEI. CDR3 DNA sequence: TGTGCCAGCAGTGTACTGGAGGCCTACGAGCAGTACTTC. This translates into CASSVLEAYEQYF.

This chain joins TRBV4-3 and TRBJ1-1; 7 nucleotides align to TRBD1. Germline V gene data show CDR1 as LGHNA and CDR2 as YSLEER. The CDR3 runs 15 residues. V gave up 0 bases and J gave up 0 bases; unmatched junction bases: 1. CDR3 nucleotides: TGCGCCAGCAGCCAAGACAGGGGGATGAACACTGAAGCTTTCTTT. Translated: CASSQDRGMNTEAFF.

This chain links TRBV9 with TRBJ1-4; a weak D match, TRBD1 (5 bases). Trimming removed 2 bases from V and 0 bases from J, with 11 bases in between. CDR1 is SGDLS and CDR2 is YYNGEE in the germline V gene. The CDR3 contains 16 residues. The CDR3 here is CASSVSPTATNEKLFF. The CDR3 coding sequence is TGTGCCAGCAGCGTTTCCCCGACAGCAACTAATGAAAAACTGTTTTTT.

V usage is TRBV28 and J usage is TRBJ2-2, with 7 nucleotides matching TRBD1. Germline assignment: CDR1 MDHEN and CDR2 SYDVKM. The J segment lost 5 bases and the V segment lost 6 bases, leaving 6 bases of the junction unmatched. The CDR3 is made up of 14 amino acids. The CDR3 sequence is CASRGTVNTGELFF. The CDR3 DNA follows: TGTGCCAGCAGAGGGACAGTTAATACCGGGGAGCTGTTTTTT.

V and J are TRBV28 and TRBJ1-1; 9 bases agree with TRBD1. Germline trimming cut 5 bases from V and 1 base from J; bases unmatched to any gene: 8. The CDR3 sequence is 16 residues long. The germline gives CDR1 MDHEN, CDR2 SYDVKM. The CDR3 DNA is TGTGCCAGCAGTATAGGACAGGGGAAGGGGAACACTGAAGCTTTCTTT. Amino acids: CASSIGQGKGNTEAFF.

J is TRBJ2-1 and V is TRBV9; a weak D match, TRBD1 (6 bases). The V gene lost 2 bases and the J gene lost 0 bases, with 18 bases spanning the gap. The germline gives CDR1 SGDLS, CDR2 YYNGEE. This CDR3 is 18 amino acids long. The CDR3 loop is CASSVDRRQQSSYNEQFF. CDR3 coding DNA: TGTGCCAGCAGCGTTGACAGGAGACAACAAAGCTCCTACAATGAGCAGTTCTTC.

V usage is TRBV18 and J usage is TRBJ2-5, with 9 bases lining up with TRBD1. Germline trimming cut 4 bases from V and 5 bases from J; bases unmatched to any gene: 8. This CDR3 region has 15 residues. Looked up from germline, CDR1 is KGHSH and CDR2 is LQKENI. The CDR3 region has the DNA TGTGCCAGCTCACTATCGGACAGGGGTAGCGAGACCCAGTACTTC. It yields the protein CASSLSDRGSETQYF.

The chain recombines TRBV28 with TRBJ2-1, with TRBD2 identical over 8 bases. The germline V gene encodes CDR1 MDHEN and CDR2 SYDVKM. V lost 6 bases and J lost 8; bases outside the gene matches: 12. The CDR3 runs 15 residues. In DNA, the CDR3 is TGTGCCAGCAGCCCTGGCGGGGGGCGAAGATATGAGCAGTTCTTC. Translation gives CASSPGGGRRYEQFF. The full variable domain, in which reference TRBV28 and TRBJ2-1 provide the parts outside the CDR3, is DVKVTQSSRYLVKRTGEKVFLECVQDMDHENMFWYRQDPGLGLRLIYFSYDVKMKEKGDIPEGYSVSREKKERFSLILESASTNQTSMYLCASSPGGGRRYEQFFGPGTRLTVL.

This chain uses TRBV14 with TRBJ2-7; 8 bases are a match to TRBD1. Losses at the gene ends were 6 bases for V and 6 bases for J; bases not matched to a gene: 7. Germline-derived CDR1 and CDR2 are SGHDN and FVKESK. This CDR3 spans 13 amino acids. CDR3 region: CASSPTGVGEQYF. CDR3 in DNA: TGTGCCAGCAGTCCGACAGGGGTTGGCGAGCAGTACTTC.

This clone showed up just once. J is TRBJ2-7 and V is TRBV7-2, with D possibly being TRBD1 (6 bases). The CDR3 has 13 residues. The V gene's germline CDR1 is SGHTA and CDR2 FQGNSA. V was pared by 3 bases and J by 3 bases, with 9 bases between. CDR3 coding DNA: TGTGCCAGCAGCTTTGGACAGAGCTACGAGCAGTACTTC. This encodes CASSFGQSYEQYF.